Shown below are 28 T cell receptor beta chains from a single sample sequenced in a study of cytomegalovirus exposure and HLA in healthy donors. The PCR had 60 Vbeta and 13 Jbeta primers. The method was immunoSEQ multiplex PCR; TCRdb's version includes in-frame clones alone and lacks a portion of them. The table shows tens of thousands of clones, with around 76% occurring only once. Sequenced input: PBMCs. The receptors come from a man aged 40-49 years in good health and CMV-seronegative.

The chain combines TRBV5-4 with TRBJ2-1; TRBD1 agrees at 8 bases. J lost 4 bases, V lost 4 bases, and 4 bases had no gene match. Germline lookup yields CDR1 SGHNT and CDR2 YYREEE (reference sequence). The CDR3 is 14 amino acids. Here the CDR3 reads CASSGTGPYNEQFF. The CDR3 region has the DNA TGTGCCAGCAGCGGGACAGGCCCTTACAATGAGCAGTTCTTC.

The chain recombines TRBV10-3 with TRBJ2-3; 7 bases map to TRBD2. The CDR3 contains 13 residues. Germline assignment: CDR1 ENHRY and CDR2 SYGVKD. V dropped 11 bases and J dropped 5; count of bases not matched to a gene: 10. This CDR3 reads CASRGREGDTQYF. The CDR3 DNA reads TGTGCCTCCCGGGGGAGGGAGGGAGATACGCAGTATTTT.

The V and J genes are TRBV4-2 and TRBJ1-2; D gene uncertain. V lost 5 bases and J lost 3, with 16 bases in between. Germline V gives CDR1 LGHNA, CDR2 YNFKEQ. This CDR3 has 15 amino acids. Here the CDR3 reads CASSYLQTDDYGYTF. The CDR3 DNA reads as TGTGCCAGCAGCTACTTACAGACGGATGACTATGGCTACACCTTC.

This rearrangement joins TRBV10-1 to TRBJ2-1, with 15 positions matching TRBD2. Trimming at V came to 4 bases and at J to 8 bases, leaving 12 bases not matched to a gene. This CDR3 comprises 18 residues. The germline V gene has CDR1 WNHNN and CDR2 SYGVQD (reference sequence). CDR3 sequence: CASSVNPGLAGGADEQFF. CDR3 DNA: TGCGCCAGCAGTGTGAATCCGGGACTAGCGGGAGGCGCGGATGAGCAGTTCTTC.

The rearrangement joins TRBV6-5 to TRBJ2-7; 7 bases map to TRBD1. The CDR3 spans 12 residues. Germline V lookup: CDR1 MNHEY, CDR2 SVGAGI. After removal of 6 bases from V and 3 bases from J, the junction contained 2 bases not matched to a gene. CDR3 region: CASRGDSYEQYF. CDR3 sequence (DNA): TGTGCCAGCAGGGGGGACAGCTACGAGCAGTACTTC.

The chain links TRBV5-1 to TRBJ1-3; 11 bases line up with TRBD1. From germline, CDR1 is SGHRS and CDR2 YFSETQ. The V segment lost 2 bases and the J segment 2 bases; nucleotides outside the gene matches: 9. The CDR3 has 18 residues. The CDR3 DNA follows: TGCGCCAGCAGCTTAGATACTCCGGGACAGGGGGCTGGAAACACCATATATTTT. Translated: CASSLDTPGQGAGNTIYF.

This chain links TRBV6-5 with TRBJ1-1; TRBD1 might be the D (5 bases). The germline V gene has CDR1 MNHEY and CDR2 SVGAGI. The CDR3 has 13 amino acids. V lost 6 bases and J 1 base, leaving 9 bases between the germline ends. CDR3 protein: CASSYQGNTEAFF. For the CDR3, the DNA is TGTGCCAGCAGCTATCAGGGGAACACTGAAGCTTTCTTT.

This clone was seen once. The chain employs TRBV30 and TRBJ2-3; maybe TRBD2 (6 bases). Looked up from germline, CDR1 is GTSNPN and CDR2 is SVGIG (reference sequence). The V and J ends lost 0 bases and 10 bases respectively, with 8 bases between them. The CDR3 consists of 11 residues. CDR3 residues: CAWSVDYPQYF. CDR3 coding DNA: TGTGCCTGGAGTGTGGACTACCCGCAGTATTTT.

This chain links TRBV13 with TRBJ2-7; 8 bases map to TRBD1. The J segment lost 7 bases and the V segment lost 5 bases, leaving 13 bases of the junction unmatched. The germline gives CDR1 PRHDT, CDR2 FYEKMQ (reference sequence). The CDR3 loop spans 15 amino acids. The CDR3 nucleotides read TGTGCCAGCAGCAGAAGGGACAGGCTGAATGAAGAGCAGTACTTC. Translated, it gives CASSRRDRLNEEQYF.

The CDR3 coding sequence is TGTGCCAGTAGTAAGAGCGTCGGGACAGGGGTATTGAACACTGAAGCTTTCTTT. This sequence encodes CASSKSVGTGVLNTEAFF. The V gene is TRBV19, the J gene TRBJ1-1; 10 positions agree with TRBD1. The V gene's germline CDR1 is LNHDA and CDR2 SQIVND (reference sequence). With 4 bases clipped from V and 0 bases from J, the junction kept 11 bases outside the gene matches. This CDR3 region has 18 residues.

V gene TRBV11-2 combines with J gene TRBJ2-5, with 9 bases fitting TRBD2. V lost 5 bases, J lost 5 bases, and 12 bases stayed unmatched. CDR1 is SGHAT, CDR2 FQNNGV, per germline. The CDR3 consists of 16 residues. The CDR3: CASSRPGGRGRETQYF. The CDR3 nucleotides are TGTGCCAGCAGCCGGCCCGGCGGGAGGGGGAGGGAGACCCAGTACTTC. The full variable domain, its missing parts supplied by reference TRBV11-2 and TRBJ2-5, is EAGVAQSPRYKIIEKRQSVAFWCNPISGHATLYWYQQILGQGPKLLIQFQNNGVVDDSQLPKDRFSAERLKGVDSTLKIQPAKLEDSAVYLCASSRPGGRGRETQYFGPGTRLLVL.

This clone was recorded a few times. The V gene is TRBV2, the J gene TRBJ2-7, with 9 nucleotides matching TRBD1. V was clipped by 6 bases and J by 5 bases; unmatched bases: 11. This CDR3 has 15 amino acids. The germline gives CDR1 SNHLY, CDR2 FYNNEI. This CDR3 is CASRKGTGNSHEQYF. The CDR3 DNA reads as TGTGCCAGCAGGAAAGGGACAGGGAATTCACACGAGCAGTACTTC.

The chain carries TRBV5-8 and TRBJ2-6, with 11 bases fitting TRBD1. V shed 0 bases and J 4 bases; nucleotides not matched to a gene: 6. The germline gives CDR1 SGHTS, CDR2 YDEGEE. The CDR3 has 18 residues. This CDR3 reads CASSLVRDRGFGANVLTF. CDR3 bases: TGTGCCAGCAGCTTGGTAAGGGACAGGGGGTTCGGGGCCAACGTCCTGACTTTC.

The V call is TRBV7-3, the J call TRBJ2-7; D ambiguous. With 5 bases removed from V and 2 bases from J, the gap between germline ends came to 16 bases. The CDR3 is 15 residues long. CDR1 and CDR2 from the germline V gene are SGHTA and FQGTGA. This chain's CDR3 is CASSPRSRLAYEQYF. The DNA for the CDR3 is TGTGCCAGCAGCCCGCGTTCTCGACTCGCCTACGAGCAGTACTTC. The full variable domain, its missing parts supplied by reference TRBV7-3 and TRBJ2-7, is GAGVSQTPSNKVTEKGKYVELRCDPISGHTALYWYRQSLGQGPEFLIYFQGTGAADDSGLPNDRFFAVRPEGSVSTLKIQRTERGDSAVYLCASSPRSRLAYEQYFGPGTRLTVT.

The chain uses TRBV5-1 and TRBJ1-4; 8 bases fit TRBD1. The CDR3 extends over 15 amino acids. V lost 3 bases to trimming and J lost 5 bases; unmatched junction nucleotides: 6. Germline loops: CDR1 SGHRS, CDR2 YFSETQ. The CDR3 bases are TGCGCCAGCAGCTGGGACAGGCCCTACAATGAAAAACTGTTTTTT. Protein product: CASSWDRPYNEKLFF.

This clone showed up just a few times. The rearrangement joins TRBV28 to TRBJ2-1; 11 bases fit TRBD1. Germline V CDR1 and CDR2: MDHEN, SYDVKM. The CDR3 is made up of 15 amino acids. V lost 3 bases to trimming and J lost 4 bases; unmatched junction nucleotides: 2. The CDR3: CASSLGQGGYNEQFF. In nucleotides, the CDR3 is TGTGCCAGCAGTTTGGGACAGGGGGGTTACAATGAGCAGTTCTTC.

The rearrangement joins TRBV19 to TRBJ2-2; 7 nucleotides match TRBD2. With 6 bases clipped from V and 4 bases from J, the junction kept 5 bases outside the gene matches. Germline V gene data show CDR1 as LNHDA and CDR2 as SQIVND (reference sequence). This CDR3 comprises 14 residues. CDR3 bases: TGTGCCAGTAGGTCCGGCGGGAGCACCGGGGAGCTGTTTTTT. It specifies CASRSGGSTGELFF.

The chain couples TRBV4-2 to TRBJ2-4; 7 bases line up with TRBD1. There are 13 residues in the CDR3. Trimming at V came to 1 base and at J to 6 bases, leaving 0 bases not matched to a gene. The V gene's germline CDR1 is LGHNA and CDR2 YNFKEQ. CDR3 DNA sequence: TGTGCCAGCAGCCAAGGACAGGGAAACATTCAGTACTTC. This sequence encodes CASSQGQGNIQYF.

This chain joins TRBV10-3 and TRBJ2-5; 13 bases match TRBD2. Matching the DNA end better, TRBJ2-7 makes the J call doubtful. Germline lookup yields CDR1 ENHRY and CDR2 SYGVKD. The CDR3 runs 18 residues. Here the CDR3 reads CATVTGTSGNLATYEQYF. CDR3 DNA: TGTGCCACCGTGACCGGGACTAGCGGGAACTTGGCGACCTACGAGCAGTACTTC.

This chain links TRBV6-1 with TRBJ2-7; unclear D gene. Germline V gene data show CDR1 as MNHNS and CDR2 as SASEGT. The CDR3 has 13 residues. V lost 5 bases and J 2 bases, leaving 10 bases between the germline ends. DNA for the CDR3: TGTGCCAGCAGTTTGGGCCCCGCCTACGAGCAGTACTTC. Translating it yields CASSLGPAYEQYF.

The chain joins TRBV6-1 to TRBJ2-4, with 10 bases lining up with TRBD1. V gave up 2 bases and J gave up 1 base; unmatched junction bases: 2. This CDR3 comprises 16 residues. Germline CDR1 reads MNHNS; CDR2 reads SASEGT. For the CDR3, the DNA is TGTGCCAGCAGTGAACCGGGACAGGGGGCCAAAAACATTCAGTACTTC. Encoded protein: CASSEPGQGAKNIQYF.

This clone was seen more than once but under ten times. The chain combines TRBV5-6 with TRBJ1-4; 10 bases line up with TRBD1. Germline V CDR1 and CDR2: SGHDT, YYEEEE. The V and J ends lost 4 bases and 12 bases, in that order; junction bases with no gene match: 9. This CDR3 spans 14 amino acids. CDR3 bases: TGTGCCAGCAGCATACGACAGGGGGCGATACAACTGTTTTTT. It specifies CASSIRQGAIQLFF.

This sequence joins TRBV6-1 and TRBJ1-1; D might be TRBD1 (6 bases). The CDR3 covers 14 residues. Germline CDR1 is MNHNS and CDR2 is SASEGT. Trimming took 6 bases from V and 5 from J, leaving 16 bases between them. The CDR3 DNA follows: TGTGCCAGCAGAACCGGACAGATAAGGACTGAAGCTTTCTTT. This translates into CASRTGQIRTEAFF.

The chain employs TRBV6-6 and TRBJ1-3; TRBD1 agrees at 9 bases. The CDR3 consists of 15 residues. The junction had 3 bases not matched to a gene; V was cut back by 4 bases and J by 2 bases. Looked up from germline, CDR1 is MNHNY and CDR2 is SVGAGI (reference sequence). The CDR3: CASSWDRDPGNTIYF. The CDR3 DNA follows: TGTGCCAGCAGTTGGGACAGGGATCCTGGAAACACCATATATTTT.

This clone was found a few times. The rearrangement links TRBV2 to TRBJ2-3; possible D gene TRBD1, 6 bases. Trimming cost V 6 bases and J 8 bases, with 15 bases left between them. Germline values: CDR1 SNHLY, CDR2 FYNNEI. This CDR3 region has 13 residues. The chain's CDR3 is CASRVGSRGTQYF. The CDR3 bases are TGTGCCAGCAGGGTCGGCTCCAGGGGTACGCAGTATTTT.

This rearrangement joins TRBV15 to TRBJ1-1; D gene unclear. CDR3 length: 15 residues. Trimming left V 6 bases short and J 1 base short, with 15 bases between. Germline CDR1 LNHNV, CDR2 YYDKDF (reference sequence). The CDR3 loop reads CATRFADRGNTEAFF. DNA of the CDR3: TGTGCCACCAGATTTGCAGATCGTGGGAACACTGAAGCTTTCTTT.

The V call is TRBV5-1, the J call TRBJ2-1; 10 positions agree with TRBD2. CDR1 and CDR2 from the germline V gene are SGHRS and YFSETQ. Trimming at V came to 3 bases and at J to 2 bases, leaving 5 bases not matched to a gene. This CDR3 has 16 residues. The CDR3 loop is CASSWLAGGPYNEQFF. The DNA of the CDR3 is TGCGCCAGCAGCTGGTTAGCGGGGGGACCCTACAATGAGCAGTTCTTC.

This clone was picked up a small number of times. The chain couples TRBV28 to TRBJ2-5, with D tentatively TRBD1 (6 bases). V lost 7 bases and J lost 5, with 14 bases in between. Germline V gene data show CDR1 as MDHEN and CDR2 as SYDVKM. This CDR3 has 13 amino acids. CDR3 in amino acids: CASNGGPAETQYF. Written as DNA, the CDR3 is TGTGCCAGCAATGGGGGCCCTGCGGAGACCCAGTACTTC. Looking up the rest from reference TRBV28 and TRBJ2-5 gives the full variable domain: DVKVTQSSRYLVKRTGEKVFLECVQDMDHENMFWYRQDPGLGLRLIYFSYDVKMKEKGDIPEGYSVSREKKERFSLILESASTNQTSMYLCASNGGPAETQYFGPGTRLLVL.